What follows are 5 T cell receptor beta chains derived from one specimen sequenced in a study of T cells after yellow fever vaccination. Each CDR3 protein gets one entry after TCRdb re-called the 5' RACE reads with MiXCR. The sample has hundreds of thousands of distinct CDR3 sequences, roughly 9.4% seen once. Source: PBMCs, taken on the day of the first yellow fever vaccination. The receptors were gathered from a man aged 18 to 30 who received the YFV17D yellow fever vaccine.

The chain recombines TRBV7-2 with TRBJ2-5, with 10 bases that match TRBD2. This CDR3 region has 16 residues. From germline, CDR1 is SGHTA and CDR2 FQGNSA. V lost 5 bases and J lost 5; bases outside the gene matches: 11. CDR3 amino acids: CASSPPSGGAVETQYF. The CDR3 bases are TGTGCCAGCAGCCCCCCCAGCGGGGGGGCGGTTGAGACCCAGTACTTC.

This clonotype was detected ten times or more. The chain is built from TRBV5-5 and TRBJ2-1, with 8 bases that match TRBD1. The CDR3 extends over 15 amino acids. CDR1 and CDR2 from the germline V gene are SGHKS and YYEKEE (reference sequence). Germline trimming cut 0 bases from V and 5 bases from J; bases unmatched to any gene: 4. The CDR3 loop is CASSLGTGPHNEQFF. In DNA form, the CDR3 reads TGTGCCAGCAGCTTGGGGACAGGGCCCCACAATGAGCAGTTCTTC. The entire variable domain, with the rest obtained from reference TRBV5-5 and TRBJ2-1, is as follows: DAGVTQSPTHLIKTRGQQVTLRCSPISGHKSVSWYQQVLGQGPQFIFQYYEKEERGRGNFPDRFSARQFPNYSSELNVNALLLGDSALYLCASSLGTGPHNEQFFGPGTRLTVL.

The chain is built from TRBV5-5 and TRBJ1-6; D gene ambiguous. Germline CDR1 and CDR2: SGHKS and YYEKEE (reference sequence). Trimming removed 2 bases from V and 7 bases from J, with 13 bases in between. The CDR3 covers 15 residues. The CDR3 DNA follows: TGTGCCAGCAGCTTTGGGATCCGAGGGAATTCACCCCTCCACTTT. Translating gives CASSFGIRGNSPLHF.

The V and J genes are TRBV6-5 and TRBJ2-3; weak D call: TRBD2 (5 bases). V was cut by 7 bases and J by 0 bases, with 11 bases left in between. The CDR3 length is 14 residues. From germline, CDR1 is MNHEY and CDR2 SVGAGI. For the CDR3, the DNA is TGTGCCAGCAAGTACTCGGGAAGCACAGATACGCAGTATTTT. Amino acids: CASKYSGSTDTQYF.

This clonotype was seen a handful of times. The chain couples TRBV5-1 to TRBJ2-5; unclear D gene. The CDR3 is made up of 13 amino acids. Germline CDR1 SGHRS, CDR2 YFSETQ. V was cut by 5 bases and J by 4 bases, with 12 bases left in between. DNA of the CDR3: TGCGCCAGCAGTTTCACTTCGCCAGAGACCCAGTACTTC. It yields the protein CASSFTSPETQYF.